Listed below are T cell receptor beta chains from one sample, sequenced in a study of control samples from healthy donors and cancer patients. Assay used: immunoSEQ multiplex PCR; TCRdb lists only in-frame clones, some missing. The sample includes about 410,000 clones, 75% to 95% seen only once; the top ten take 6% to 7%. The sample was PBMCs. The receptor source for this set is a man aged 40-49 years with head and neck cancer. Both conserved end residues are trimmed from each CDR3. Size is omitted from some rows. Given values are once, few, many or a class for expanded clones.

clone_size: .; j_call: TRBJ1-1; v_call: TRBV10-3; cdr3_length: 9; cdr3_aa: AISDNTEAF
clone_size: .; j_call: TRBJ2-4; v_call: TRBV2; cdr3_length: 14; cdr3_aa: ASERAGRTAKNIQY
clone_size: .; j_call: TRBJ2-2; v_call: TRBV28; cdr3_length: 13; cdr3_aa: ASSLAGGPMGELF
clone_size: once; j_call: TRBJ1-3; v_call: TRBV12-3/TRBV12-4; cdr3_length: 11; cdr3_aa: ASSFSSGNTIY
clone_size: .; j_call: TRBJ2-7; v_call: TRBV5-1; cdr3_length: 13; cdr3_aa: ASSLGTASLEEQY
clone_size: .; j_call: TRBJ1-2; v_call: TRBV12-3/TRBV12-4; cdr3_length: 11; cdr3_aa: ASSTETGLPMT
clone_size: .; j_call: TRBJ2-1; v_call: TRBV10-1; cdr3_length: 13; cdr3_aa: ASSDPGLGDNEQF
clone_size: .; j_call: TRBJ1-4; v_call: TRBV28; cdr3_length: 12; cdr3_aa: ASRTGGEGEKLF
clone_size: .; j_call: TRBJ2-3; v_call: TRBV7-9; cdr3_length: 13; cdr3_aa: ASSFLAGVPDTQY
clone_size: .; j_call: TRBJ2-7; v_call: TRBV11-3; cdr3_length: 12; cdr3_aa: ASSTGVPPYEQY